Below, 27 T cell receptor beta chains from the same sample are listed, as sequenced in a study of Graves' ophthalmopathy and Graves' hyperthyroidism. As the template, RNA transcripts were used to amplify TCR beta CDR3 regions. HTBI primers were employed in first-round RT-PCR, then a second-round multiplex PCR followed. TCRdb reprocessed the multiplex PCR reads via MiXCR and lists one record per CDR3 protein. This table has hundreds of thousands of distinct CDR3 sequences, about a fifth appearing once. Material: peripheral blood. These receptors were obtained from a woman between 18 and 29 years old with stable Graves' hyperthyroidism. Some clones in this sample may be carry-over from other donors' samples.

This clonotype was found many times. This chain connects TRBV7-2 to TRBJ2-5; weak D call: TRBD1 (6 bases). CDR3 length equals 15 residues. V was pared by 4 bases and J by 2 bases, with 14 bases between. Germline CDR1 and CDR2: SGHTA and FQGNSA. Written as DNA, the CDR3 is TGTGCCAGCAGCTACGATACAGGGTCGCAAGAGACCCAGTACTTC. As protein: CASSYDTGSQETQYF.

This clonotype was observed at least ten times. CDR3 amino acids: CASGLATWGDTEAFF. The CDR3 bases are TGTGCTAGTGGTTTGGCAACGTGGGGTGACACTGAAGCTTTCTTT. This sequence joins TRBV12-5 and TRBJ1-1; D remains unclear. Trimming removed 1 base from V and 3 bases from J, with 12 bases in between. Germline lookup yields CDR1 LGHNT and CDR2 FRNRAP. This CDR3 region has 15 residues.

This clonotype was counted at least ten times. J is TRBJ2-5 and V is TRBV2, with a possible D match to TRBD2 (6 bases). Per the germline V gene, CDR1 is SNHLY and CDR2 is FYNNEI. Between the trimmed V and J ends, which lost 1 base and 1 base, there was a span of 7 bases. The CDR3 is made up of 14 amino acids. Here the CDR3 reads CASSEGRGQETQYF. The DNA for the CDR3 is TGTGCCAGCAGTGAAGGGCGGGGCCAAGAGACCCAGTACTTC.

This clonotype was recorded many times. This chain connects TRBV10-3 to TRBJ2-7; D is unresolved. This CDR3 comprises 12 residues. CDR1 is ENHRY and CDR2 is SYGVKD in the germline V gene. Trimming removed 8 bases at V and 4 bases at J, with 12 bases between. The CDR3 nucleotides read TGTGCCATCTCAGGTCAGAATTACGAGCAGTACTTC. Translation: CAISGQNYEQYF.

The table lists this clonotype with many counts. The chain links TRBV20-1 to TRBJ1-1; tentative D call: TRBD1 (6 bases). From germline, CDR1 is DFQATT and CDR2 SNEGSKA (reference sequence). The CDR3 extends over 13 amino acids. The V end was cut by 6 bases, the J end by 3 bases, with 14 bases between. The CDR3 DNA reads TGCAGTGCCGCAGGGGACGGCGACACTGAAGCTTTCTTT. Translated, it gives CSAAGDGDTEAFF.

The V call is TRBV30, the J call TRBJ2-7; 10 bases are a match to TRBD1. Germline-derived CDR1 and CDR2 are GTSNPN and SVGIG (reference sequence). The ends lost 2 bases at V and 4 bases at J; junction bases unmatched: 5. CDR3 size: 14 residues. The CDR3 is CAWSKGTGEYEQYF. The CDR3 DNA reads as TGTGCCTGGAGTAAAGGGACAGGGGAATACGAGCAGTACTTC.

The sample holds a few counts of this clonotype. The chain is built from TRBV7-2 and TRBJ1-3, with a tentative D call TRBD1 (5 bases). The V gene lost 7 bases and the J gene lost 2 bases, with 12 bases spanning the gap. The CDR3 runs 14 residues. Germline CDR1 reads SGHTA; CDR2 reads FQGNSA. CDR3 sequence: CASTSWGPGNTIYF. In nucleotides, the CDR3 is TGTGCCAGCACCTCGTGGGGCCCTGGAAACACCATATATTTT.

This clonotype was seen many times. J is TRBJ2-5 and V is TRBV6-5; D gene ambiguous. The CDR3 loop spans 15 amino acids. Germline V lookup: CDR1 MNHEY, CDR2 SVGAGI. The V end lost 2 bases, the J end lost 4 bases, and 14 bases lay between the germline ends. CDR3 DNA sequence: TGTGCCAGCAGTTACACGGTCGGCTATGGAGAGACCCAGTACTTC. Translating gives CASSYTVGYGETQYF.

The genes are TRBV2 and TRBJ2-4; maybe TRBD1 (6 bases). The CDR3 extends over 16 amino acids. Trimming took 6 bases from V and 7 from J, leaving 22 bases between them. Germline assignment: CDR1 SNHLY and CDR2 FYNNEI. The CDR3 DNA reads as TGTGCCAGCAGGCCTACCATGGTGGGGGCCTTTAACATTCAGTACTTC. It is translated as CASRPTMVGAFNIQYF.

This clonotype has only a few counts. The CDR3 loop reads CASSKQGERTEAFF. The DNA for the CDR3 is TGTGCCAGTAGTAAACAGGGGGAAAGGACTGAAGCTTTCTTT. The V and J genes are TRBV19 and TRBJ1-1, with 8 bases matching TRBD1. The CDR3 loop spans 14 amino acids. The germline gives CDR1 LNHDA, CDR2 SQIVND (reference sequence). The trim removed 4 bases at V and 5 bases at J, leaving 6 bases unmatched.

This clonotype was seen many times. The chain is built from TRBV7-9 and TRBJ2-2, with 9 bases fitting TRBD1. Per the germline V gene, CDR1 is SEHNR and CDR2 is FQNEAQ (reference sequence). This CDR3 has 15 amino acids. V gave up 3 bases and J gave up 7 bases; unmatched junction bases: 6. The chain's CDR3 is CASSFLGTGIGELFF. In DNA form, the CDR3 reads TGTGCCAGCAGCTTCCTCGGGACAGGGATCGGGGAGCTGTTTTTT.

This clonotype has a count of ten or more. The chain couples TRBV28 to TRBJ2-5, with D possibly being TRBD1 or TRBD2 (6 bases each). The germline CDR1 and CDR2 sequences are MDHEN and SYDVKM. V lost 5 bases and J lost 6, with 16 bases in between. The CDR3 runs to 14 residues. The CDR3 DNA reads TGTGCCAGCAGTCACGAGGGGGGAGTCCAGACCCAGTACTTC. Translating it yields CASSHEGGVQTQYF.

This clonotype was found many times. The chain is built from TRBV19 and TRBJ1-2; D perhaps matches TRBD1 (6 bases). Trimming removed 3 bases from V and 2 bases from J, with 10 bases in between. Germline lookup yields CDR1 LNHDA and CDR2 SQIVND (reference sequence). There are 14 residues in the CDR3. The CDR3 reads CASSMTGGNYGYTF. DNA for the CDR3: TGTGCCAGTAGTATGACAGGAGGGAACTATGGCTACACCTTC. Full variable domain (missing parts from reference TRBV19 and TRBJ1-2): DGGITQSPKYLFRKEGQNVTLSCEQNLNHDAMYWYRQDPGQGLRLIYYSQIVNDFQKGDIAEGYSVSREKKESFPLTVTSAQKNPTAFYLCASSMTGGNYGYTFGSGTRLTVV.

Ten or more counts support this clonotype. The J gene is TRBJ1-1, the V gene TRBV12-3 or TRBV12-4, with D perhaps TRBD1 (6 bases). Trimming left V 5 bases short and J 4 bases short, with 11 bases between. The CDR3 totals 13 residues. In DNA, the CDR3 is TGTGCCAGCAGTCAGGGGACGGGCACTGAAGCTTTCTTT. This encodes CASSQGTGTEAFF.

For the CDR3, the DNA is TGTGCCAGCAGTGAAGCTGAAACAGCGGGGGTAGAGACCCAGTACTTC. It is translated as CASSEAETAGVETQYF. This chain uses TRBV12-3 or TRBV12-4 with TRBJ2-5, with TRBD2 matching over 8 bases. The length of the CDR3 is 16 residues. The V segment lost 5 bases and the J segment 4 bases; nucleotides outside the gene matches: 12.

The chain carries TRBV6-1 and TRBJ1-2; TRBD1 agrees at 10 bases. V gave up 6 bases and J gave up 3 bases; unmatched junction bases: 7. This CDR3 has 15 amino acids. CDR1 MNHNS and CDR2 SASEGT come from the germline V gene. The CDR3 DNA reads TGTGCCAGCAGACAGACAGGGGGCCGGGACTATGGCTACACCTTC. This sequence encodes CASRQTGGRDYGYTF.

Many counts were recorded for this clonotype. A read error may be the cause here, since a much bigger clone is one base away. This sequence joins TRBV20-1 and TRBJ1-6; TRBD1 is a possible D gene (5 bases). This CDR3 is built from 14 residues. Germline CDR1 reads DFQATT; CDR2 reads SNEGSKA (reference sequence). DNA of the CDR3: TGCAGTGCTAGAGGGGGCAGGGAGAATTCACTCCTCCACTTT. Translated, it gives CSARGGRENSLLHF.

This clonotype was seen at least ten times. CDR3 region: CAISESAAGNTIYF. The CDR3 region has the DNA TGTGCCATCAGTGAGTCTGCTGCTGGAAACACCATATATTTT. The chain combines TRBV10-3 with TRBJ1-3; no clear D. Germline CDR1 is ENHRY and CDR2 is SYGVKD. The V end lost 0 bases, the J end lost 2 bases, and 5 bases lay between the germline ends. The CDR3 length is 14 residues.

This clonotype has only a few counts. The chain uses TRBV2 and TRBJ2-2, with D perhaps matching TRBD1 or TRBD2 (5 bases each). The CDR3 has 14 residues. Looked up from germline, CDR1 is SNHLY and CDR2 is FYNNEI. The DNA of the CDR3 is TGTGCTTCCGGGGCTGGGAGAAACACCGGGGAGCTGTTTTTT. Protein: CASGAGRNTGELFF.

This clonotype has only a few counts. The chain joins TRBV12-3 or TRBV12-4 to TRBJ1-2, with D possibly TRBD1 on 6 matching bases. The CDR3 length is 14 residues. V shed 4 bases and J shed 10 bases, with 19 bases lying between them. The CDR3 protein is CASSWGDETGYYTF. The DNA for the CDR3 is TGTGCCAGCAGTTGGGGGGACGAAACAGGGTACTACACCTTC.

A few counts support this clonotype. The genes are TRBV6-2 or TRBV6-3 and TRBJ2-2; the D gene is possibly TRBD1 (5 bases). CDR3 length: 16 residues. V was clipped by 4 bases and J by 7 bases, with 19 bases between them. Germline V lookup: CDR1 MNHEY, CDR2 SVGEGT. The DNA for the CDR3 is TGTGCCAGCAGTTTTCGGGTTCAGCTGGGGCGCGGGGAGCTGTTTTTT. Translation gives CASSFRVQLGRGELFF.

This clonotype was recorded many times. The V gene is TRBV5-1, the J gene TRBJ2-7, with unresolved D. Germline-derived CDR1 and CDR2 are SGHRS and YFSETQ. CDR3 length: 12 residues. Deletions cut 4 bases from V and 5 bases from J, with 10 bases between. The CDR3 protein is CASSAGVDEQYF. As DNA, the CDR3 is TGCGCCAGCAGCGCAGGTGTGGACGAGCAGTACTTC. The variable domain in full, completed from reference TRBV5-1 and TRBJ2-7, reads KAGVTQTPRYLIKTRGQQVTLSCSPISGHRSVSWYQQTPGQGLQFLFEYFSETQRNKGNFPGRFSGRQFSNSRSEMNVSTLELGDSALYLCASSAGVDEQYFGPGTRLTVT.

As regards this clonotype: The CDR3 carries no conserved terminal phenylalanine or tryptophan, so it likely arises from a read error. The chain links TRBV6-1 to TRBJ2-5, with 16 bases lining up with TRBD2. CDR1 and CDR2 (germline): MNHNS, SASEGT. V lost 8 bases, J lost 11 bases, and 8 bases stayed unmatched. The CDR3 consists of 14 residues. CDR3 sequence reads: CASGAGLAGGSQYY. For the CDR3, the DNA is TGTGCCAGCGGGGCGGGACTAGCGGGGGGGTCACAGTACTAC.

Details on this clonotype: A much bigger clone sits one base away, suggesting this may be a read error. The gene calls are TRBV28 and TRBJ1-1; D gene uncertain. The CDR3 has 11 amino acids. The germline V gene has CDR1 MDHEN and CDR2 SYDVKM. This chain's CDR3 is CSSSLRDEAFF. Written as DNA, the CDR3 is TGTTCCAGCAGTTTAAGAGATGAAGCTTTCTTT.

This chain uses TRBV29-1 with TRBJ2-2; unclear D gene. The CDR3 is 13 amino acids. Germline V CDR1 and CDR2: SQVTM, ANQGSEA. V lost 3 bases, J lost 0 bases, and 5 bases lay in between. Here the CDR3 reads CSVDSANTGELFF. The CDR3, as DNA: TGCAGCGTTGATTCAGCGAACACCGGGGAGCTGTTTTTT.

This clonotype was picked up many times. At one boundary the junction diverges from the germline segment, which might be a read error. The chain combines TRBV6-1 with TRBJ1-5, with D tentatively TRBD1 (5 bases). CDR1 and CDR2 (germline): MNHNS, SASEGT. CDR3 length equals 15 residues. The CDR3 reads CASSEGHLNRQPQHF. The DNA of the CDR3 is TGTGCCAGCAGCGAAGGACATCTAAACCGTCAGCCCCAGCATTTT.

In this sample, this clonotype turned up a few times. The rearrangement uses TRBV2 and TRBJ2-1, with unresolved D. The V gene lost 6 bases and the J gene lost 6 bases, with 9 bases spanning the gap. CDR3 length: 12 residues. Germline CDR1 SNHLY, CDR2 FYNNEI. CDR3 residues: CASRSLSNEQFF. CDR3 DNA: TGTGCCAGCAGGTCACTAAGCAATGAGCAGTTCTTC.